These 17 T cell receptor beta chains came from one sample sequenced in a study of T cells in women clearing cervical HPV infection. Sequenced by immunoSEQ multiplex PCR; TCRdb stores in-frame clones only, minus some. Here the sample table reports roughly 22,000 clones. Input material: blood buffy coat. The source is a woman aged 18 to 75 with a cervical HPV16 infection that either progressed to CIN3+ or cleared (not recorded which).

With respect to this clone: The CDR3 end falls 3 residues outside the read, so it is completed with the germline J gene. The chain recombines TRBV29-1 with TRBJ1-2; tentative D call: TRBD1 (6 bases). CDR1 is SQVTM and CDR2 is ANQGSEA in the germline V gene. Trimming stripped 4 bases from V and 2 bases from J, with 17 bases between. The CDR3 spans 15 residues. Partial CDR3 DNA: TGCAGCGTTGGAGCCTCGGGGGGGACAAACTATGGC. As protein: CSVGASGGTNYG. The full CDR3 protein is CSVGASGGTNYGYTF.

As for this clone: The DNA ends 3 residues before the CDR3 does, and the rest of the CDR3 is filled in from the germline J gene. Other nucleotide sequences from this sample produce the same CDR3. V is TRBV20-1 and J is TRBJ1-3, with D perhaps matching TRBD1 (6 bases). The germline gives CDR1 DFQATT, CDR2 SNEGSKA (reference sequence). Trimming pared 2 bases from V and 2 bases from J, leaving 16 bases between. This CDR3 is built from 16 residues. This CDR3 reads CSARLNRAGAGNTIYF. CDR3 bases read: TGCAGTGCTAGATTGAATAGGGCAGGGGCTGGAAACACC.

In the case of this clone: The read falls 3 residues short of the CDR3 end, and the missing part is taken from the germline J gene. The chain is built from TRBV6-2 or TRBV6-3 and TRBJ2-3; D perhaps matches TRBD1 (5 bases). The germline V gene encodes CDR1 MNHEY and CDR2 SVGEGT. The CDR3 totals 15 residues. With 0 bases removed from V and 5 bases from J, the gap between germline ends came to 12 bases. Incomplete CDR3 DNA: TGTGCCAGCAGTTACTCGACCCTCAGGGAAGATACG. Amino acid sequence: CASSYSTLREDT. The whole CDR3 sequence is CASSYSTLREDTQYF.

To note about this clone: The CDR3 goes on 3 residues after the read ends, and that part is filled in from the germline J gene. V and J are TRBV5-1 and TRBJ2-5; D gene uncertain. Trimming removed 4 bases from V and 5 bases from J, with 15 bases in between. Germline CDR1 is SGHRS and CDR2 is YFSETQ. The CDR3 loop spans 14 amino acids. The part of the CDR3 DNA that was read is TGCGCCAGCAGCCCTAACCCTTTCGGGGAGACC. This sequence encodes CASSPNPFGET. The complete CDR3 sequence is CASSPNPFGETQYF. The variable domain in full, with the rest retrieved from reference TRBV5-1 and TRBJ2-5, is KAGVTQTPRYLIKTRGQQVTLSCSPISGHRSVSWYQQTPGQGLQFLFEYFSETQRNKGNFPGRFSGRQFSNSRSEMNVSTLELGDSALYLCASSPNPFGETQYFGPGTRLLVL.

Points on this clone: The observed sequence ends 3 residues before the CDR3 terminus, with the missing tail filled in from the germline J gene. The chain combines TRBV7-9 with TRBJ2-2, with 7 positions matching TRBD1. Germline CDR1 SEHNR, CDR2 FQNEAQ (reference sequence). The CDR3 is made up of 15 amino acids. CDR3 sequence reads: CASSLARTGSEKLFF. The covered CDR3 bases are TGTGCCAGCAGCTTAGCGCGGACAGGCAGTGAAAAG.

CDR3 loop: CASSPGTSGSGSYNEQFF. The sequenced CDR3 bases are TGCGCCAGCAGTCCCGGGACTAGCGGGAGTGGGTCCTACAATGAG. This chain uses TRBV23-1 with TRBJ2-1; TRBD2 matches at 14 bases. The read gets to within 3 residues of the CDR3 end, and the germline J gene fills in the rest. TRBV23-1 qualifies as an ORF whose function is uncertain. This CDR3 is built from 18 residues. Trimming at V came to 4 bases and at J to 1 base, leaving 6 bases not matched to a gene.

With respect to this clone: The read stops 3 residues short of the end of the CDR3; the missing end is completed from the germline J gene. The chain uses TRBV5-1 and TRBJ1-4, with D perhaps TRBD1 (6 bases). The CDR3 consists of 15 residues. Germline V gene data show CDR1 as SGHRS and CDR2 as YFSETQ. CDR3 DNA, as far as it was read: TGCGCCAGCAGCCCGACAGGCTTCTATAATTCACCA. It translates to CASSPTGFYNSP. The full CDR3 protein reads CASSPTGFYNSPLFF.

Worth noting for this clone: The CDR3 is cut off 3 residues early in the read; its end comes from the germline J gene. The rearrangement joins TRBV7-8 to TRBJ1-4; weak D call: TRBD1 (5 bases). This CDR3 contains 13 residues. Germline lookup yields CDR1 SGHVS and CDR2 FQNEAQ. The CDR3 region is CASSLALGRKLFF. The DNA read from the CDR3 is TGTGCCAGCAGCTTAGCTCTGGGGCGGAAA. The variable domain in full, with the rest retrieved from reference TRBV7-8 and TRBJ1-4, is GAGVSQSPRYKVAKRGQDVALRCDPISGHVSLFWYQQALGQGPEFLTYFQNEAQLDKSGLPSDRFFAERPEGSVSTLKIQRTQQEDSAVYLCASSLALGRKLFFGSGTQLSVL.

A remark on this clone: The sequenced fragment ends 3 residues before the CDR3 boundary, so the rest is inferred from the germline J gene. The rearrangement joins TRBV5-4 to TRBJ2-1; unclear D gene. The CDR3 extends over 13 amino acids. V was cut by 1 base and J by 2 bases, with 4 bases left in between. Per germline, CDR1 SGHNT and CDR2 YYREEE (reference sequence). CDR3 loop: CASSLIAYNEQFF. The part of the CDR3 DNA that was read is TGTGCCAGCAGCTTGATAGCCTACAATGAG.

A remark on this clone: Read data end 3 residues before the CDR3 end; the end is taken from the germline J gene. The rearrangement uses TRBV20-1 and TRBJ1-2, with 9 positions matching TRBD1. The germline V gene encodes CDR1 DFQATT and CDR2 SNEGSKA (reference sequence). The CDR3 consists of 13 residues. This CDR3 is CSATKGQGTYYTF. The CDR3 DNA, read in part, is TGCAGTGCTACGAAAGGACAGGGGACATAC.

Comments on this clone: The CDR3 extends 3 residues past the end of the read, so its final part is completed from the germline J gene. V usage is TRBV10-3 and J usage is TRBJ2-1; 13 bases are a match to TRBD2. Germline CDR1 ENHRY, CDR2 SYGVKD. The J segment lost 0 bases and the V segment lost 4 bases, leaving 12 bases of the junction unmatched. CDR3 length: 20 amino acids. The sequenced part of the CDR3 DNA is TGTGCCATCAGTGGGACTAGCGGGAGCCCGAACCTGAGCTCCTACAATGAG. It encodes CAISGTSGSPNLSSYNE. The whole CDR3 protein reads CAISGTSGSPNLSSYNEQFF.

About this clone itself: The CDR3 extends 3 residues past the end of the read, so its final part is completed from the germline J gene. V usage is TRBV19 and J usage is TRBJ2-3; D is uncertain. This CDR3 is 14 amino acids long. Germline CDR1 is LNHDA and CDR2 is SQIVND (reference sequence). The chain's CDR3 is CASSIDSQNQPQYF. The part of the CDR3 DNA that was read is TGTGCCAGTAGTATTGACTCCCAGAATCAGCCG.

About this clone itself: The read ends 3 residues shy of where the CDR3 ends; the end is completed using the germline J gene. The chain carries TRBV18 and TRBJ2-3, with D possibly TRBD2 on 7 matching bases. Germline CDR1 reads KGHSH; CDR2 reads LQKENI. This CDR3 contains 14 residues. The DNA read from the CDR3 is TGTGCCAGCTCACCGGGGGGGCCGGGAAAGACG. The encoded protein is CASSPGGPGKT. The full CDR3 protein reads CASSPGGPGKTQYF.

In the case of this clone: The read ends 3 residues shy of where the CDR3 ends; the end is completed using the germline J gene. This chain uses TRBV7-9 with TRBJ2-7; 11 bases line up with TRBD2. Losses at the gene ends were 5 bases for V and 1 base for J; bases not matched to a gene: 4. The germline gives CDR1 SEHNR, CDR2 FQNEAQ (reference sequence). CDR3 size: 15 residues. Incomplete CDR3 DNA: TGTGCCAGCAGCATTACTAGCGGGAGATCCTACGAG. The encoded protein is CASSITSGRSYE. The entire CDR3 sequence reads CASSITSGRSYEQYF.

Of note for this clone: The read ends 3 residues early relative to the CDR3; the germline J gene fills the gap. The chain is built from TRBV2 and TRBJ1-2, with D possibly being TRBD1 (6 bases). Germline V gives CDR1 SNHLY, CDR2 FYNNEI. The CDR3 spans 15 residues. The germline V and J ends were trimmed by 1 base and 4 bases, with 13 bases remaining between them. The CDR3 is CASSEDGGGGYGYTF. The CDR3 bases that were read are TGTGCCAGCAGTGAAGATGGAGGGGGGGGCTATGGC. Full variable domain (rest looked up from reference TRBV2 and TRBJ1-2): EPEVTQTPSHQVTQMGQEVILRCVPISNHLYFYWYRQILGQKVEFLVSFYNNEISEKSEIFDDQFSVERPDGSNFTLKIRSTKLEDSAMYFCASSEDGGGGYGYTFGSGTRLTVV.

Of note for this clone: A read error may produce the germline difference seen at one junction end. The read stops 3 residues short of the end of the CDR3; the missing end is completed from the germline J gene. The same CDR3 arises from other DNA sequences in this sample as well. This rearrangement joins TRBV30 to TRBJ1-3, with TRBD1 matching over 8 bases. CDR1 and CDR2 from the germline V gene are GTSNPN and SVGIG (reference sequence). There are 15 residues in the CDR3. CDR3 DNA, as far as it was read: TGTGCCTGGAGTAAAGGACAGGGATCTGGAAACACA. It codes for CAWSKGQGSGNT. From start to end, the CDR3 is CAWSKGQGSGNTIYF. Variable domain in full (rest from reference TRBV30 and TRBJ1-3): SQTIHQWPATLVQPVGSPLSLECTVEGTSNPNLYWYRQAAGRGLQLLFYSVGIGQISSEVPQNLSASRPQDRQFILSSKKLLLSDSGFYLCAWSKGQGSGNTIYFGEGSWLTVV.

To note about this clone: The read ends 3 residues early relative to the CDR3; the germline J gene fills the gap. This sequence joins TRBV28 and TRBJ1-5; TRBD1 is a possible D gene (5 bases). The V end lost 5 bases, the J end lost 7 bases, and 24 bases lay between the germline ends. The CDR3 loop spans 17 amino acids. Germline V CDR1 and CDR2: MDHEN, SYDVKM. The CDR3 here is CASSPEMGRAVGQPQHF. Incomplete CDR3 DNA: TGTGCCAGCAGTCCGGAGATGGGCAGGGCGGTTGGCCAGCCC.